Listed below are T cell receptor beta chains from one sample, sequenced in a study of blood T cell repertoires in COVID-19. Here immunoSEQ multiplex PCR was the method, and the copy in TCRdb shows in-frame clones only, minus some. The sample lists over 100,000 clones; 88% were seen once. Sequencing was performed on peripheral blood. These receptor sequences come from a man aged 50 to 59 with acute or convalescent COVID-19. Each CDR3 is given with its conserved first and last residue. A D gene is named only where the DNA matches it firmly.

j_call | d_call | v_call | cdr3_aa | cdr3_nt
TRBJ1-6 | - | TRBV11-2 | CASSLATVNSPLHF | TGTGCCAGCAGCTTAGCGACAGTCAATTCACCCCTCCACTTT
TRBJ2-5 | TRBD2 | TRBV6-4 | CASSPSGHGGETQYF | TGTGCCAGCAGCCCTAGCGGGCACGGGGGAGAGACCCAGTACTTC
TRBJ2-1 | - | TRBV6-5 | CASKPPGIGEQFF | TGTGCCAGCAAGCCCCCCGGGATCGGTGAGCAGTTCTTC
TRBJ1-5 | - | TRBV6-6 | CASLSETWGSNQPQHF | TGTGCCAGCCTTTCTGAAACATGGGGCAGCAATCAGCCCCAGCATTTT
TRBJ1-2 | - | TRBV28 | CASSLLLSNYGYTF | TGTGCCAGCAGTTTATTGTTATCTAACTATGGCTACACCTTC
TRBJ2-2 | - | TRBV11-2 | CASSSPRGFGELFF | TGTGCCAGCAGCTCCCCCCGGGGGTTCGGGGAGCTGTTTTTT
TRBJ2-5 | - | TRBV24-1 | CATSEGLGGRETQYF | TGTGCCACCAGTGAGGGCTTGGGTGGGAGAGAGACCCAGTACTTC
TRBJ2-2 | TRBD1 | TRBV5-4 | CASRGQGNTGELFF | TGTGCCAGCAGGGGACAGGGGAACACCGGGGAGCTGTTTTTT
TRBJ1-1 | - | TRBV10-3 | CAISESGREAFF | TGTGCCATCAGTGAGTCTGGCAGGGAAGCTTTCTTT
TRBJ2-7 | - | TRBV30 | CAWSVGRYEQYF | TGTGCCTGGAGTGTGGGCCGATACGAGCAGTACTTC
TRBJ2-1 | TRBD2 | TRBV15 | CATSRDQLAVYNEQFF | TGTGCCACCAGCAGAGATCAACTAGCGGTTTACAATGAGCAGTTCTTC
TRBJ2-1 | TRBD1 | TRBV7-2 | CASSLVGQGAYNEQFF | TGTGCCAGCAGCTTAGTGGGACAGGGGGCTTACAATGAGCAGTTCTTC
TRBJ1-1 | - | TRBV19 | CASSSRGTEAFF | TGTGCCAGTAGTTCCCGGGGCACTGAAGCTTTCTTT